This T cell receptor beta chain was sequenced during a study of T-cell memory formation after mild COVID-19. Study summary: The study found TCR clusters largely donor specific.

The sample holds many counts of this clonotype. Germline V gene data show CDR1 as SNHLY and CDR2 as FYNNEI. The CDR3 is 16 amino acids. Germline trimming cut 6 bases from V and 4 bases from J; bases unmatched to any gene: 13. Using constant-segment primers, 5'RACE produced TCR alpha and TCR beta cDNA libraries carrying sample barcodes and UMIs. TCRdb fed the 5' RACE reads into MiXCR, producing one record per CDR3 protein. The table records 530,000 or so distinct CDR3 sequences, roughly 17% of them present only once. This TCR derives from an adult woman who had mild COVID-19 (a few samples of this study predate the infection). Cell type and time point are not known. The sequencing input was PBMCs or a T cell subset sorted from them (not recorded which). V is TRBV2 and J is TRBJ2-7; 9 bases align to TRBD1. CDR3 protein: CASRRRSGQGGYEQYF. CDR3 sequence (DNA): TGTGCCAGCAGGCGGAGGTCGGGACAGGGAGGGTACGAGCAGTACTTC. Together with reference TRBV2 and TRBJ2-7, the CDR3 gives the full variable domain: EPEVTQTPSHQVTQMGQEVILRCVPISNHLYFYWYRQILGQKVEFLVSFYNNEISEKSEIFDDQFSVERPDGSNFTLKIRSTKLEDSAMYFCASRRRSGQGGYEQYFGPGTRLTVT.